The clone carrying this T cell receptor (beta chain) was counted only a few times. Its antigen is not identified. Following RNA extraction, reverse transcription yielded cDNA that acted as the sequencing template. Sequencing used immunoSEQ multiplex PCR; TCRdb keeps in-frame clones, though not all of them. The data contain some 180,000 clones, 50% to 70% of them singletons. The V gene's germline CDR1 is MGHDK and CDR2 SYGVNS. V shed 4 bases and J 7 bases; nucleotides not matched to a gene: 4. The CDR3 length is 13 residues. This sample was included in a study of CD8+ T cells in alopecia areata. Turning to the study itself: Tofacitinib administration to treated patients was oral, at 5 to 10 mg twice daily. General study points: Shared TCR sequences were less clear between patients than in mice, possibly partly from HLA diversity. In lesional scalp, particularly from alopecia totalis/universalis, clonality was higher than in normal scalp.

As part of sample collection, lesional scalp punch biopsies and peripheral blood were taken from alopecia areata patients. The starting material was CD4+ T cells sorted from blood, obtained at week 0. The genes are TRBV25-1 and TRBJ2-1; 7 nucleotides agree with TRBD1. The sequence came from a human donor with alopecia areata. CDR3 loop: CASSGETGNEQFF. The DNA of the CDR3 is TGTGCCAGCAGTGGAGAGACAGGGAATGAGCAGTTCTTC.